Listed below are T cell receptor beta chains from one sample, sequenced in a study of blood T cell repertoires in COVID-19. Libraries were prepared by immunoSEQ multiplex PCR; TCRdb keeps only in-frame clonotypes and omits some of them. Among approximately 240,000 clones listed, about 83% were seen once. The material sequenced was peripheral blood. All receptors come from a human donor in a cohort sampled during active COVID-19. Each CDR3 is given with its conserved first and last residue. The D gene is left open where the match is weak. Clone size is given for some rows only: seen once, a few or many times, or a class if the clone is expanded.

d_gene: TRBD2; abundance: -; v_gene: TRBV29-1; j_gene: TRBJ2-5; CDR3aa: CSVSAGASGRAMETQYF; CDR3nt: TGCAGCGTTTCCGCCGGGGCTAGCGGGAGGGCCATGGAGACCCAGTACTTC
d_gene: -; abundance: -; v_gene: TRBV9; j_gene: TRBJ1-1; CDR3aa: CASSLGLYTEAFF; CDR3nt: TGTGCCAGCAGCTTGGGCCTTTACACTGAAGCTTTCTTT
d_gene: -; abundance: few; v_gene: TRBV4-1; j_gene: TRBJ2-2; CDR3aa: CASSQDTRTGELFF; CDR3nt: TGCGCCAGCAGCCAAGATACCCGGACCGGGGAGCTGTTTTTT
d_gene: -; abundance: few; v_gene: TRBV10-1; j_gene: TRBJ1-1; CDR3aa: CASSESWGGTEAFF; CDR3nt: TGCGCCAGCAGTGAGTCGTGGGGAGGAACTGAAGCTTTCTTT
d_gene: -; abundance: -; v_gene: TRBV28; j_gene: TRBJ2-1; CDR3aa: CASSSPQETYNEQFF; CDR3nt: TGTGCCAGCAGTTCCCCTCAAGAAACTTACAATGAGCAGTTCTTC
d_gene: -; abundance: once; v_gene: TRBV24-1; j_gene: TRBJ1-6; CDR3aa: CATSDFPRTPIEFRNSPLHF; CDR3nt: TGTGCCACCAGTGATTTCCCAAGGACACCCATAGAGTTCCGTAATTCACCCCTCCACTTT
d_gene: -; abundance: -; v_gene: TRBV10-2; j_gene: TRBJ2-3; CDR3aa: CASSDGVEDTQYF; CDR3nt: TGCGCCAGCAGTGACGGGGTAGAAGATACGCAGTATTTT
d_gene: TRBD2; abundance: -; v_gene: TRBV7-9; j_gene: TRBJ2-1; CDR3aa: CASSPPRGGGYNEQFF; CDR3nt: TGTGCCAGCAGCCCTCCCCGCGGGGGGGGATACAATGAGCAGTTCTTC
d_gene: -; abundance: -; v_gene: TRBV3-1/TRBV3-2; j_gene: TRBJ2-5; CDR3aa: CASNQQRGSVRQETQYF; CDR3nt: TGTGCCAGCAATCAACAGAGGGGGAGCGTACGTCAAGAGACCCAGTACTTC
d_gene: -; abundance: -; v_gene: TRBV28; j_gene: TRBJ2-7; CDR3aa: CASSYIGTSYEQYF; CDR3nt: TGTGCCAGCAGTTATATCGGGACTTCCTACGAGCAGTACTTC
d_gene: TRBD2; abundance: -; v_gene: TRBV7-9; j_gene: TRBJ2-1; CDR3aa: CASSRSASGSSYNEQFF; CDR3nt: TGTGCCAGCAGCCGGTCGGCTAGCGGAAGCTCCTACAATGAGCAGTTCTTC
d_gene: -; abundance: -; v_gene: TRBV2; j_gene: TRBJ1-6; CDR3aa: CASSEESSSYNSPLHF; CDR3nt: TGTGCCAGCAGTGAAGAGTCGAGCTCCTATAATTCACCCCTCCACTTT
d_gene: -; abundance: -; v_gene: TRBV27; j_gene: TRBJ2-2; CDR3aa: CASTPTGGRELFF; CDR3nt: TGTGCCAGCACCCCGACAGGAGGCAGGGAGCTGTTTTTT
d_gene: -; abundance: -; v_gene: TRBV27; j_gene: TRBJ2-1; CDR3aa: CASRMLLRTDEQFF; CDR3nt: TGTGCCAGCAGAATGCTCCTAAGAACGGATGAGCAGTTCTTC
d_gene: -; abundance: -; v_gene: TRBV24-1; j_gene: TRBJ1-5; CDR3aa: CATSDFDRLSSHQPQHF; CDR3nt: TGTGCCACCAGTGATTTCGACAGGCTTTCCAGTCATCAGCCCCAGCATTTT
d_gene: -; abundance: -; v_gene: TRBV20-1; j_gene: TRBJ2-7; CDR3aa: CSASGGLRQFTSYEQYF; CDR3nt: TGCAGTGCTAGTGGCGGACTTCGCCAATTTACCTCCTACGAGCAGTACTTC
d_gene: -; abundance: -; v_gene: TRBV27; j_gene: TRBJ1-2; CDR3aa: CASCDRKNYGYTF; CDR3nt: TGTGCCAGCTGCGACAGGAAGAACTATGGCTACACCTTC
d_gene: -; abundance: -; v_gene: TRBV18; j_gene: TRBJ1-1; CDR3aa: CASSPRRVDTEAFF; CDR3nt: TGTGCCAGCTCACCACGCAGGGTCGACACTGAAGCTTTCTTT
d_gene: -; abundance: -; v_gene: TRBV2; j_gene: TRBJ2-7; CDR3aa: CASSGLGVSYEQYF; CDR3nt: TGTGCCAGCAGTGGACTAGGGGTTTCCTACGAGCAGTACTTC
d_gene: TRBD2; abundance: -; v_gene: TRBV15; j_gene: TRBJ2-3; CDR3aa: CATSRGGGDTQYF; CDR3nt: TGTGCCACCAGCAGAGGGGGGGGAGATACGCAGTATTTT
d_gene: -; abundance: -; v_gene: TRBV7-9; j_gene: TRBJ1-4; CDR3aa: CASSLLSGGNEKLFF; CDR3nt: TGTGCCAGCAGCTTACTTTCTGGGGGGAATGAAAAACTGTTTTTT
d_gene: TRBD1; abundance: -; v_gene: TRBV5-4; j_gene: TRBJ1-1; CDR3aa: CASSWDRAAMNTEAFF; CDR3nt: TGTGCCAGCAGCTGGGACAGGGCTGCTATGAACACTGAAGCTTTCTTT
d_gene: -; abundance: -; v_gene: TRBV11-2; j_gene: TRBJ2-5; CDR3aa: CASSLEETQYF; CDR3nt: TGTGCCAGCAGCCTTGAAGAGACCCAGTACTTC
d_gene: TRBD1; abundance: once; v_gene: TRBV30; j_gene: TRBJ1-2; CDR3aa: CAWRTRDRSLDGYTF; CDR3nt: TGTGCCTGGAGGACCCGGGACAGGAGCCTTGATGGCTACACCTTC
d_gene: -; abundance: -; v_gene: TRBV4-1; j_gene: TRBJ1-5; CDR3aa: CASSRGLNNQPQHF; CDR3nt: TGCGCCAGCAGCAGGGGGTTGAACAATCAGCCCCAGCATTTT
d_gene: TRBD1; abundance: -; v_gene: TRBV3-1/TRBV3-2; j_gene: TRBJ1-1; CDR3aa: CASSQEGTGATEAFF; CDR3nt: TGTGCCAGCAGCCAAGAGGGGACAGGGGCAACTGAAGCTTTCTTT
d_gene: -; abundance: -; v_gene: TRBV5-1; j_gene: TRBJ2-7; CDR3aa: CASSLARYRESYEQYF; CDR3nt: TGCGCCAGCAGCTTGGCCCGTTACAGGGAATCCTACGAGCAGTACTTC
d_gene: -; abundance: few; v_gene: TRBV19; j_gene: TRBJ1-4; CDR3aa: CASSIPGLGLNEKLFF; CDR3nt: TGTGCCAGTAGTATACCGGGACTCGGACTAAATGAAAAACTGTTTTTT
d_gene: -; abundance: -; v_gene: TRBV4-2; j_gene: TRBJ2-7; CDR3aa: CASSPQGLVGEQYF; CDR3nt: TGTGCCAGCAGCCCTCAGGGATTAGTAGGCGAGCAGTACTTC
d_gene: -; abundance: -; v_gene: TRBV27; j_gene: TRBJ1-1; CDR3aa: CASRPGQLNTEAFF; CDR3nt: TGTGCCAGCAGGCCAGGACAACTGAACACTGAAGCTTTCTTT
d_gene: -; abundance: -; v_gene: TRBV6-5; j_gene: TRBJ2-3; CDR3aa: CASSRQPWSTDTQYF; CDR3nt: TGTGCCAGCAGTCGGCAGCCATGGAGTACAGATACGCAGTATTTT
d_gene: -; abundance: -; v_gene: TRBV28; j_gene: TRBJ2-5; CDR3aa: CASSSPGDLKTQYF; CDR3nt: TGTGCCAGCAGTTCCCCAGGGGATCTGAAGACCCAGTACTTC
d_gene: TRBD1; abundance: -; v_gene: TRBV2; j_gene: TRBJ1-4; CDR3aa: CASRRQGVTQEKLFF; CDR3nt: TGTGCCAGCAGACGACAGGGGGTGACCCAAGAAAAACTGTTTTTT
d_gene: -; abundance: -; v_gene: TRBV11-1; j_gene: TRBJ2-7; CDR3aa: CASSTGGGFPYEQYF; CDR3nt: TGTGCCAGCAGCACAGGCGGGGGCTTCCCCTACGAGCAGTACTTC
d_gene: -; abundance: -; v_gene: TRBV2; j_gene: TRBJ1-4; CDR3aa: CASSERQPTNEKLFF; CDR3nt: TGTGCCAGCAGTGAAAGACAGCCAACTAATGAAAAACTGTTTTTT
d_gene: TRBD1; abundance: -; v_gene: TRBV23-1; j_gene: TRBJ1-5; CDR3aa: CASTDEGADQPQHF; CDR3nt: TGCGCCAGCACGGACGAGGGGGCCGATCAGCCCCAGCATTTT
d_gene: TRBD1; abundance: -; v_gene: TRBV24-1; j_gene: TRBJ2-2; CDR3aa: CATSDRQGIPGELFF; CDR3nt: TGTGCCACCAGTGACCGACAGGGGATCCCCGGGGAGCTGTTTTTT
d_gene: TRBD1; abundance: -; v_gene: TRBV3-1/TRBV3-2; j_gene: TRBJ1-1; CDR3aa: CASSPWDRGNTEAFF; CDR3nt: TGTGCCAGCAGCCCATGGGACAGGGGGAACACTGAAGCTTTCTTT
d_gene: -; abundance: -; v_gene: TRBV20-1; j_gene: TRBJ2-5; CDR3aa: CSASLQFQETQYF; CDR3nt: TGCAGTGCTAGTTTACAATTCCAAGAGACCCAGTACTTC
d_gene: -; abundance: -; v_gene: TRBV10-3; j_gene: TRBJ2-1; CDR3aa: CAISESPSDGYNEQFF; CDR3nt: TGTGCCATCAGTGAGTCGCCTAGCGATGGGTACAATGAGCAGTTCTTC
d_gene: -; abundance: once; v_gene: TRBV29-1; j_gene: TRBJ1-1; CDR3aa: CSVGVRGTEAFF; CDR3nt: TGCAGCGTTGGGGTCAGGGGAACTGAAGCTTTCTTT
d_gene: -; abundance: -; v_gene: TRBV29-1; j_gene: TRBJ2-7; CDR3aa: CSAGEASGPYEQYF; CDR3nt: TGCAGCGCTGGGGAGGCGTCCGGCCCCTACGAGCAGTACTTC
d_gene: TRBD2; abundance: -; v_gene: TRBV30; j_gene: TRBJ2-5; CDR3aa: CAWTSGETQYF; CDR3nt: TGTGCCTGGACTAGCGGGGAGACCCAGTACTTC
d_gene: -; abundance: few; v_gene: TRBV5-8; j_gene: TRBJ2-2; CDR3aa: CASSPRTTGDTGELFF; CDR3nt: TGTGCCAGCAGCCCCCGTACGACAGGCGACACCGGGGAGCTGTTTTTT
d_gene: -; abundance: once; v_gene: TRBV28; j_gene: TRBJ2-1; CDR3aa: CASSTSTGINEQFF; CDR3nt: -
d_gene: -; abundance: -; v_gene: TRBV7-9; j_gene: TRBJ2-7; CDR3aa: CASSLVGPRDEQYF; CDR3nt: TGTGCCAGCAGCTTAGTCGGGCCGCGGGACGAGCAGTACTTC
d_gene: -; abundance: -; v_gene: TRBV6-5; j_gene: TRBJ1-1; CDR3aa: CASSPDDRRNTEAFF; CDR3nt: TGTGCCAGCAGCCCAGATGACAGGAGAAACACTGAAGCTTTCTTT
d_gene: TRBD1; abundance: -; v_gene: TRBV24-1; j_gene: TRBJ2-2; CDR3aa: CATSDSGQGLNTGELFF; CDR3nt: TGTGCCACCAGTGATTCAGGACAGGGGTTGAACACCGGGGAGCTGTTTTTT
d_gene: TRBD1; abundance: once; v_gene: TRBV5-4; j_gene: TRBJ2-1; CDR3aa: CASSKDRGNEQFF; CDR3nt: TGTGCCAGCAGCAAGGACAGGGGCAATGAGCAGTTCTTC
d_gene: TRBD2; abundance: -; v_gene: TRBV10-3; j_gene: TRBJ2-7; CDR3aa: CAISESGSGVYEQYF; CDR3nt: TGTGCCATCAGTGAGTCCGGTAGCGGGGTCTACGAGCAGTACTTC
d_gene: TRBD2; abundance: -; v_gene: TRBV5-1; j_gene: TRBJ2-7; CDR3aa: CASSLSGLGSYEQYF; CDR3nt: TGCGCCAGCAGCCTTAGCGGGTTAGGATCCTACGAGCAGTACTTC
d_gene: -; abundance: -; v_gene: TRBV18; j_gene: TRBJ2-3; CDR3aa: CASSPPGRADTQYF; CDR3nt: TGTGCCAGCTCACCACCGGGTCGGGCAGATACGCAGTATTTT
d_gene: TRBD1; abundance: -; v_gene: TRBV2; j_gene: TRBJ2-5; CDR3aa: CASSRTGVWSETQYF; CDR3nt: TGTGCCAGCAGCCGGACAGGGGTTTGGTCGGAGACCCAGTACTTC
d_gene: TRBD2; abundance: -; v_gene: TRBV11-2; j_gene: TRBJ2-5; CDR3aa: CASSSQRGQETQYF; CDR3nt: TGTGCCAGCAGCTCCCAGCGGGGGCAAGAGACCCAGTACTTC
d_gene: TRBD1; abundance: -; v_gene: TRBV5-1; j_gene: TRBJ1-3; CDR3aa: CASSLGDSHSGNTIYF; CDR3nt: TGCGCCAGCAGCTTGGGGGACAGCCACTCTGGAAACACCATATATTTT
d_gene: TRBD1; abundance: -; v_gene: TRBV6-2/TRBV6-3; j_gene: TRBJ1-5; CDR3aa: CASSSRQGNQPQHF; CDR3nt: TGTGCCAGCAGCTCCCGACAGGGGAATCAGCCCCAGCATTTT
d_gene: TRBD1; abundance: few; v_gene: TRBV5-4; j_gene: TRBJ2-1; CDR3aa: CASSLAWDSHNEQFF; CDR3nt: TGTGCCAGCAGCTTGGCATGGGACAGTCACAATGAGCAGTTCTTC
d_gene: -; abundance: -; v_gene: TRBV28; j_gene: TRBJ2-4; CDR3aa: CASSLGQAKNIQYF; CDR3nt: TGTGCCAGCAGTTTAGGGCAGGCCAAAAACATTCAGTACTTC
d_gene: -; abundance: -; v_gene: TRBV4-1; j_gene: TRBJ2-1; CDR3aa: CASSQALLAKYNEQFF; CDR3nt: TGCGCCAGCAGCCAAGCCCTGCTAGCAAAGTACAATGAGCAGTTCTTC
d_gene: -; abundance: -; v_gene: TRBV24-1; j_gene: TRBJ2-1; CDR3aa: CATSDPNRDEQFF; CDR3nt: TGTGCCACCAGTGATCCTAACAGGGATGAGCAGTTCTTC